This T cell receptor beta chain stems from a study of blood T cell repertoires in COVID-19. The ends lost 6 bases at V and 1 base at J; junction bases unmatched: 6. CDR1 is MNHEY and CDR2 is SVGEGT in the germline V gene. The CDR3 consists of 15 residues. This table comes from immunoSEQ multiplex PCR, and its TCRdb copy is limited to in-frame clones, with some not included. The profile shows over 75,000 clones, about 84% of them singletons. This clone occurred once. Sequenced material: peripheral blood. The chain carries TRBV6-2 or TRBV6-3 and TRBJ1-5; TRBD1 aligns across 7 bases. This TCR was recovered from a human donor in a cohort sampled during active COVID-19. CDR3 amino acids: CASSSTGASNQPQHF. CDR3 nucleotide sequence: TGTGCCAGCAGCTCAACAGGGGCCAGCAATCAGCCCCAGCATTTT.